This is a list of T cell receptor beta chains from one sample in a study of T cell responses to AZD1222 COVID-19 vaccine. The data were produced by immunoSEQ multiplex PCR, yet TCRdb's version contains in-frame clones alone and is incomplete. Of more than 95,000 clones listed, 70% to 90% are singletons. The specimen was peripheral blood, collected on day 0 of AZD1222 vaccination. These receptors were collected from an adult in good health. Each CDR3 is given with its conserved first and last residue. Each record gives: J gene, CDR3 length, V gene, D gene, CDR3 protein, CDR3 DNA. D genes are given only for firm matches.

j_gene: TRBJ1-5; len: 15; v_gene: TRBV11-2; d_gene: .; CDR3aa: CASSLDGRRNQPQHF; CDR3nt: TGTGCCAGCAGCTTAGATGGGAGGCGCAATCAGCCCCAGCATTTT
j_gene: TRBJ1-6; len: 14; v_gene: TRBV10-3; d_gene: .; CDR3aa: CAISESNLNSPLHF; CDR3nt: TGTGCCATCAGTGAGTCAAACCTGAATTCACCCCTCCACTTT
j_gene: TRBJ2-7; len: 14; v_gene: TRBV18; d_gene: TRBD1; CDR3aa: CASSAGTGTYEQYF; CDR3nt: TGTGCCAGCTCAGCCGGGACAGGGACCTACGAGCAGTACTTC
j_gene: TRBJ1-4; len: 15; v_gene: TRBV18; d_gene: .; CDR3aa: CASSRSQGFNEKLFF; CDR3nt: TGTGCCAGCTCACGTTCCCAGGGATTTAATGAAAAACTGTTTTTT
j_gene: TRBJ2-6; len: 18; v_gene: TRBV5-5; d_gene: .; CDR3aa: CASSPPGGLRSGANVLTF; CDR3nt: TGTGCCAGCAGCCCGCCAGGAGGCTTAAGGTCTGGGGCCAACGTCCTGACTTTC
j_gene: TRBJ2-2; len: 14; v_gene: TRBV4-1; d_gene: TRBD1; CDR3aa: CASSRDRTTGELFF; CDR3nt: TGCGCCAGCAGCCGGGACAGAACCACCGGGGAGCTGTTTTTT
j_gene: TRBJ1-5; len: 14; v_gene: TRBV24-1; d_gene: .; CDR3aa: CATGVGPGGQPQHF; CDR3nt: TGTGCCACCGGCGTTGGGCCTGGGGGTCAGCCCCAGCATTTT
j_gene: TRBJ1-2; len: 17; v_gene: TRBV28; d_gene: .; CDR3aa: CASRIILPPSGENGYTF; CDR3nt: TGTGCCAGCAGGATTATCCTACCCCCCTCAGGGGAAAATGGCTACACCTTC
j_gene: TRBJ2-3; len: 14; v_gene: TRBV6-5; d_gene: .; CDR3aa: CASKSGQGTDTQYF; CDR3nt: TGTGCCAGTAAGAGTGGCCAAGGAACAGATACGCAGTATTTT
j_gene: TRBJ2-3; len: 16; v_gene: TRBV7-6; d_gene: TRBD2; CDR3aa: CASSAGLAGEGDTQYF; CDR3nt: TGTGCCAGCAGCGCCGGACTAGCGGGAGAGGGAGATACGCAGTATTTT